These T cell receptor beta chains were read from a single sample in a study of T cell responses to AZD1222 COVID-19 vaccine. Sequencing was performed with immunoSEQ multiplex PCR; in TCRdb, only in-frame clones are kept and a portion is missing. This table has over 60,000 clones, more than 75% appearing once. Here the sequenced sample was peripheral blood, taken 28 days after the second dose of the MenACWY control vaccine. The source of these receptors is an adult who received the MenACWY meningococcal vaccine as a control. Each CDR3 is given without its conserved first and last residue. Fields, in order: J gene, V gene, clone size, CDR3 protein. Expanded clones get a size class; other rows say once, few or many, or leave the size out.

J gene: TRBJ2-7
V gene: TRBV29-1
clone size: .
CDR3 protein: SHWGGSYEQY

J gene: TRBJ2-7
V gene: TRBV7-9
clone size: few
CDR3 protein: ASSSIGTGGSYEQY

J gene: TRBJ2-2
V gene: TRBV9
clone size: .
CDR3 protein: ASSVAGDRAGELF

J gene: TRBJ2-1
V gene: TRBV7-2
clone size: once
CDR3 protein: ASSRRDPEQF

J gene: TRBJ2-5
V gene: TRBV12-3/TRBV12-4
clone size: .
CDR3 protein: ASSLSGETQY

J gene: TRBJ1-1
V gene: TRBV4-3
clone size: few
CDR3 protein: ASSPGQNTEAF

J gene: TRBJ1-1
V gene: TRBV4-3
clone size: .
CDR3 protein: ASSSAGRREAF

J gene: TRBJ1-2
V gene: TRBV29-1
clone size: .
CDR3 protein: SVGTVYGYT

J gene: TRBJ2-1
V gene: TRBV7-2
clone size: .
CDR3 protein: ASSLVGGRSYNEQF

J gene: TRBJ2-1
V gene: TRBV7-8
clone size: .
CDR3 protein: ASSLRGNSYNEQF

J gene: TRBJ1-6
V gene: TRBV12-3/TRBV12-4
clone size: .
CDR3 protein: ASSLGQSSPLH